These 20 T cell receptor beta chains came from one sample sequenced in a study of Ad26.COV2.S vaccination and SARS-CoV-2 variants. Documented treatment: roughly 19 received Ad26.COV2.S at low or high dose, single or two shots; about 5 received placebo; per-sample allocation not given. The investigators took samples on day 63 after the first vaccine or placebo injection. Data came from immunoSEQ multiplex PCR; TCRdb stores just in-frame clones and leaves some out. The sample lists fewer than 500,000 clones; 75% to 95% were seen once. The sample was peripheral blood, taken in a trial of Ad26.COV2.S vaccine versus placebo. These TCRs come from a person between 18 and 59 years old who received the Ad26.COV2.S COVID-19 vaccine or a placebo.

This chain links TRBV28 with TRBJ2-1, with TRBD2 as a possible D gene (6 bases). The germline V gene encodes CDR1 MDHEN and CDR2 SYDVKM. V lost 8 bases to trimming and J lost 6 bases, with 11 bases between them. There are 12 residues in the CDR3. CDR3 in amino acids: CASGLLGNEQFF. The CDR3 DNA sequence: TGTGCCAGCGGACTACTGGGCAATGAGCAGTTCTTC.

The V and J genes are TRBV7-2 and TRBJ2-7; a possible D gene is TRBD1 (5 bases). The germline V and J ends were trimmed by 4 bases and 0 bases, with 16 bases remaining between them. CDR3 length equals 16 residues. Germline-derived CDR1 and CDR2 are SGHTA and FQGNSA. The CDR3 sequence: CASSSFGAMLSYEQYF. DNA for the CDR3: TGTGCCAGCAGCTCTTTTGGGGCAATGCTCTCCTACGAGCAGTACTTC.

J is TRBJ2-7 and V is TRBV5-1; D remains ambiguous. There are 15 residues in the CDR3. Between the trimmed V and J ends, which lost 4 bases and 3 bases, there was a span of 17 bases. In germline, CDR1 is SGHRS, CDR2 YFSETQ. CDR3 DNA sequence: TGCGCCAGCAGCGCGATCCCGGGCCAGAGCTACGAGCAGTACTTC. Its translation is CASSAIPGQSYEQYF.

This chain connects TRBV27 to TRBJ2-1; 8 bases fit TRBD2. Losses at the gene ends were 6 bases for V and 9 bases for J; bases not matched to a gene: 7. There are 13 residues in the CDR3. Germline V gives CDR1 MNHEY, CDR2 SMNVEV (reference sequence). CDR3 sequence reads: CASRGLESGEQFF. In DNA, the CDR3 is TGTGCCAGCAGGGGACTAGAAAGTGGTGAGCAGTTCTTC.

The genes are TRBV3-1 (or the pseudogene TRBV3-2) and TRBJ1-1; weak D call: TRBD1 (6 bases). Germline V lookup: CDR1 LGHDT, CDR2 YNNKEL (reference sequence). The CDR3 loop spans 14 amino acids. Trimming shortened V by 1 base and J by 10 bases, and 16 bases separated the two germline ends. The CDR3 DNA reads as TGTGCCAGCAGCCAAGTGTCCATAGGGGGTCGAGCTTTCTTT. This translates into CASSQVSIGGRAFF.

This clone was found once. This chain links TRBV5-1 with TRBJ2-7; D unclear. In germline, CDR1 is SGHRS, CDR2 YFSETQ. Between the trimmed V and J ends, which lost 1 base and 3 bases, there was a span of 8 bases. The CDR3 loop spans 13 amino acids. Here the CDR3 reads CASSLFSVYEQYF. The CDR3 DNA is TGCGCCAGCAGCTTGTTTTCAGTCTACGAGCAGTACTTC.

The chain uses TRBV6-6 and TRBJ1-2, with D possibly being TRBD1 (6 bases). Germline V gene sequence: CDR1 MNHNY, CDR2 SVGAGI (reference sequence). V lost 0 bases and J 8 bases, leaving 13 bases between the germline ends. This CDR3 is 14 amino acids long. CDR3 DNA: TGTGCCAGCAGTTACTCCTGGGGGCAGGAGGGCTACACCTTC. Residues: CASSYSWGQEGYTF.

The rearrangement uses TRBV19 and TRBJ1-5, with TRBD1 as a possible D gene (6 bases). CDR3 size: 15 residues. V lost 7 bases and J 0 bases, leaving 13 bases between the germline ends. Germline CDR1 LNHDA, CDR2 SQIVND (reference sequence). CDR3 nucleotides: TGTGCCAGTATGGACAGTCCTTATAGCAATCAGCCCCAGCATTTT. Translated: CASMDSPYSNQPQHF.

In its sample, this clone was seen once. CDR3: CAWRKADQFYEQYF. CDR3 nucleotides: TGTGCCTGGAGGAAGGCGGACCAGTTCTACGAGCAGTACTTC. The V gene is TRBV30, the J gene TRBJ2-7; no clear D. The CDR3 has 14 residues. V lost 3 bases and J 3 bases, leaving 15 bases between the germline ends. Germline CDR1 reads GTSNPN; CDR2 reads SVGIG (reference sequence).

V is TRBV11-2 and J is TRBJ1-1; a possible D gene is TRBD1 (5 bases). Trimming left V 4 bases short and J 0 bases short, with 15 bases between. The CDR3 sequence is 16 residues long. Germline V CDR1 and CDR2: SGHAT, FQNNGV. The CDR3 here is CASSSRGVAVNTEAFF. In DNA, the CDR3 is TGTGCCAGCAGCTCCCGGGGGGTCGCGGTGAACACTGAAGCTTTCTTT.

V usage is TRBV3-1 (or the pseudogene TRBV3-2) and J usage is TRBJ2-7; D call uncertain. Germline loops: CDR1 LGHDT, CDR2 YNNKEL (reference sequence). V was cut by 5 bases and J by 0 bases, with 8 bases left in between. This CDR3 contains 13 residues. DNA for the CDR3: TGTGCCAGCAGCACAAGGGACTCCTACGAGCAGTACTTC. This translates into CASSTRDSYEQYF.

This clone appeared a few times. The chain couples TRBV2 to TRBJ1-5; no clear D. CDR3 length: 15 residues. The ends were cut back, 6 bases at V and 1 base at J, with 13 bases in the middle. Germline V gives CDR1 SNHLY, CDR2 FYNNEI. The CDR3 sequence: CASRDQGLSNQPQHF. CDR3 sequence (DNA): TGTGCCAGCAGGGACCAAGGGCTGAGCAATCAGCCCCAGCATTTT.

This sequence joins TRBV6-5 and TRBJ2-7, with D perhaps TRBD1 (6 bases). Looked up from germline, CDR1 is MNHEY and CDR2 is SVGAGI. CDR3 size: 14 residues. The V end lost 5 bases, the J end lost 3 bases, and 14 bases lay between the germline ends. The CDR3 bases are TGTGCCAGCAGTCAATATGAGACAGGCTACGAGCAGTACTTC. Translation gives CASSQYETGYEQYF.

The chain employs TRBV28 and TRBJ2-7; TRBD1 is a possible D gene (6 bases). The germline gives CDR1 MDHEN, CDR2 SYDVKM. V was clipped by 6 bases and J by 2 bases, with 11 bases between them. The CDR3 runs to 13 residues. The CDR3 protein is CASRETGPYEQYF. CDR3 in DNA: TGTGCCAGCAGGGAGACAGGCCCCTACGAGCAGTACTTC.

The chain joins TRBV9 to TRBJ2-1; the D is unclear. The V gene lost 0 bases and the J gene lost 0 bases, with 13 bases spanning the gap. Germline-derived CDR1 and CDR2 are SGDLS and YYNGEE. This CDR3 comprises 17 residues. The CDR3 reads CASSVVASRSSYNEQFF. CDR3 in DNA: TGTGCCAGCAGCGTAGTAGCATCCCGGAGCTCCTACAATGAGCAGTTCTTC. The entire variable domain, with the rest obtained from reference TRBV9 and TRBJ2-1, is as follows: DSGVTQTPKHLITATGQRVTLRCSPRSGDLSVYWYQQSLDQGLQFLIQYYNGEERAKGNILERFSAQQFPDLHSELNLSSLELGDSALYFCASSVVASRSSYNEQFFGPGTRLTVL.

A single count supports this clone. The V call is TRBV29-1, the J call TRBJ2-1; 7 nucleotides line up with TRBD2. The trim removed 2 bases at V and 3 bases at J, leaving 4 bases unmatched. The CDR3 runs 14 residues. From germline, CDR1 is SQVTM and CDR2 ANQGSEA. The CDR3 nucleotides read TGCAGCGTTGAACCCAGCGGGGTCTACAATGAGCAGTTCTTC. Its protein is CSVEPSGVYNEQFF.

This CDR3 reads CASSGTSGETQYF. The DNA of the CDR3 is TGTGCCAGTAGCGGCACCTCTGGGGAGACCCAGTACTTC. The chain has TRBV6-5 and TRBJ2-5; a possible D gene is TRBD2 (6 bases). The CDR3 covers 13 residues. Trimming cost V 9 bases and J 5 bases, with 16 bases left between them. Per the germline V gene, CDR1 is MNHEY and CDR2 is SVGAGI.

The chain combines TRBV7-9 with TRBJ2-2; D is perhaps TRBD1 (6 bases). Germline CDR1 SEHNR, CDR2 FQNEAQ (reference sequence). V gave up 5 bases and J gave up 4 bases, with 17 bases separating them. This CDR3 is 16 amino acids long. Here the CDR3 DNA reads TGTGCCAGCAGCCCGATGCCAGGGGATATCACCGGGGAGCTGTTTTTT. Its protein product is CASSPMPGDITGELFF.

This clone was observed a single time. This chain's CDR3 is CASSLSTAVFEQFF. The CDR3 bases are TGTGCCAGCAGCTTATCGACGGCGGTCTTTGAGCAGTTCTTC. V is TRBV7-9 and J is TRBJ2-1; D call uncertain. Between the trimmed V and J ends, which lost 2 bases and 9 bases, there was a span of 14 bases. This CDR3 has 14 residues. Germline V gene sequence: CDR1 SEHNR, CDR2 FQNEAQ (reference sequence).

The genes are TRBV19 and TRBJ1-1, with D possibly matching TRBD1 (5 bases). The CDR3 is made up of 16 amino acids. Germline lookup yields CDR1 LNHDA and CDR2 SQIVND (reference sequence). Trimming took 7 bases from V and 8 from J, leaving 26 bases between them. CDR3: CASTGSALGTAAEAFF. DNA of the CDR3: TGTGCCAGTACCGGTTCTGCCTTGGGGACTGCGGCCGAAGCTTTCTTT.